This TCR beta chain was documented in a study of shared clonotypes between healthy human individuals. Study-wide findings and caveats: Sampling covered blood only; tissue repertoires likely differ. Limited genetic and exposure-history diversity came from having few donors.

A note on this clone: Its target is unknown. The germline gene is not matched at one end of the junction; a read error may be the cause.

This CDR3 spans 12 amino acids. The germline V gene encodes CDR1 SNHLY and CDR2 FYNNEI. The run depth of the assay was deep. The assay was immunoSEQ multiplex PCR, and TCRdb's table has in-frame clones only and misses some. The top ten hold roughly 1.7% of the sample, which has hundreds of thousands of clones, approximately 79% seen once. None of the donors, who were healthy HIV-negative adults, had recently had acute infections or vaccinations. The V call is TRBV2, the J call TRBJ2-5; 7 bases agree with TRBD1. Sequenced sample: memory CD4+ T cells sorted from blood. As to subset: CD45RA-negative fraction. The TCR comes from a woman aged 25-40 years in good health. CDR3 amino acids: CASSVDRAPPHF. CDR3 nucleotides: TGTGCCAGCAGCGTTGACAGGGCCCCGCCGCACTTC.